The clone carrying this TCR beta chain was found many times. Its antigen is still unknown. The germline V gene has CDR1 LGHNA and CDR2 YNFKEQ. This CDR3 has 12 residues. V was cut by 0 bases and J by 4 bases, with 3 bases left in between. Orbital computed tomography, thyroid ultrasound, TRAb, serum thyroxine and clinical symptoms formed the basis of diagnosis. This sample is drawn from a study of Graves' ophthalmopathy and Graves' hyperthyroidism. About the research overall: The collection of peripheral blood took place at initial diagnosis, before any treatment.

TCR beta CDR3 regions were amplified from RNA transcripts. The library came from an HTBI-primed first-round RT-PCR and a second-round multiplex PCR. TCRdb used MiXCR to reprocess the multiplex PCR reads, holding one entry per CDR3 protein. The data show about 500,000 distinct CDR3 sequences, 13% to 15% seen once. Whole-study results and caveats: As the model predicted ophthalmopathy progression, it achieved a sensitivity of around 70% and a specificity of about 72%.

This chain joins TRBV4-2 and TRBJ1-1; D gene ambiguous. The sequence was collected from a woman in her 30s with Graves' ophthalmopathy. Source material: blood. This CDR3 is CASSQDATEAFF. In DNA, the CDR3 is TGTGCCAGCAGCCAAGACGCCACTGAAGCTTTCTTT.